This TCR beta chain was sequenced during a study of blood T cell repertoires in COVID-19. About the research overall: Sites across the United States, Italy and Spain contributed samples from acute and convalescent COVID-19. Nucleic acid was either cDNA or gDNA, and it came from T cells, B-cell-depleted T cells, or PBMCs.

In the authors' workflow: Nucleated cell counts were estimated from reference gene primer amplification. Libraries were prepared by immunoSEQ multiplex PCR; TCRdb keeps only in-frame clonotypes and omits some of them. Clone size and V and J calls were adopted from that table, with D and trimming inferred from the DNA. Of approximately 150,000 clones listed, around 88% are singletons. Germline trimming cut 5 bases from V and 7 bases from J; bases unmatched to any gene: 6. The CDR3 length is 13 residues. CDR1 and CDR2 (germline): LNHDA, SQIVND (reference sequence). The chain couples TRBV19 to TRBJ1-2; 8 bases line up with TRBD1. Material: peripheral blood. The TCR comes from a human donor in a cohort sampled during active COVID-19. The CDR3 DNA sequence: TGTGCCAGTAGTCCGGACAGGGTGTCTGGCTACACCTTC. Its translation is CASSPDRVSGYTF.